A selection of T cell receptor beta chains follows, all from one sample in a study of blood T cell repertoires in COVID-19. Using immunoSEQ multiplex PCR, the repertoire was profiled, and TCRdb retains in-frame clones only, with some absent. The table includes roughly 50,000 clones, about 88% detected once. The sequenced material came from peripheral blood. These receptors all stem from a woman between 55 and 75 years old with active COVID-19. The CDR3 runs from the conserved cysteine through the conserved F or W. A D gene is named only where the DNA matches it firmly.

d_call: -; j_call: TRBJ2-4; cdr3_length: 14; v_call: TRBV4-3; cdr3_aa: CASSQDLGVNIQYF
d_call: -; j_call: TRBJ2-5; cdr3_length: 15; v_call: TRBV9; cdr3_aa: CASSVGGAYQETQYF
d_call: -; j_call: TRBJ2-3; cdr3_length: 16; v_call: TRBV4-1; cdr3_aa: CASSQEGGLGTDTQYF
d_call: -; j_call: TRBJ1-5; cdr3_length: 15; v_call: TRBV5-1; cdr3_aa: CASSLGAGVNQPQHF
d_call: -; j_call: TRBJ1-3; cdr3_length: 12; v_call: TRBV19; cdr3_aa: CASTGGGNTIYF
d_call: -; j_call: TRBJ2-6; cdr3_length: 15; v_call: TRBV19; cdr3_aa: CASRSYNSGANVLTF
d_call: -; j_call: TRBJ2-2; cdr3_length: 13; v_call: TRBV5-1; cdr3_aa: CASSELGAGELFF
d_call: -; j_call: TRBJ2-7; cdr3_length: 13; v_call: TRBV13; cdr3_aa: CASRPEDSYEQYF
d_call: TRBD1; j_call: TRBJ2-2; cdr3_length: 15; v_call: TRBV24-1; cdr3_aa: CATSAGGHNTGELFF
d_call: -; j_call: TRBJ1-6; cdr3_length: 19; v_call: TRBV4-2; cdr3_aa: CASSQDLSAQSSYNSPLHF
d_call: -; j_call: TRBJ2-1; cdr3_length: 16; v_call: TRBV5-1; cdr3_aa: CASSGTSPSSYNEQFF
d_call: -; j_call: TRBJ2-7; cdr3_length: 15; v_call: TRBV6-1; cdr3_aa: CASSDHTRFSYEQYF
d_call: TRBD1; j_call: TRBJ1-1; cdr3_length: 15; v_call: TRBV4-1; cdr3_aa: CASSLSGQANTEAFF
d_call: TRBD2; j_call: TRBJ2-2; cdr3_length: 16; v_call: TRBV7-8; cdr3_aa: CASSLGTSGGPGELFF
d_call: -; j_call: TRBJ2-2; cdr3_length: 15; v_call: TRBV27; cdr3_aa: CASSGIDWGRGELFF
d_call: -; j_call: TRBJ1-2; cdr3_length: 13; v_call: TRBV15; cdr3_aa: CATSREEGDGYTF
d_call: -; j_call: TRBJ2-7; cdr3_length: 15; v_call: TRBV4-1; cdr3_aa: CASSHSRGFSYEQYF
d_call: -; j_call: TRBJ1-1; cdr3_length: 13; v_call: TRBV15; cdr3_aa: CATSRAPGTEAFF
d_call: -; j_call: TRBJ2-1; cdr3_length: 15; v_call: TRBV7-3; cdr3_aa: CASRHGVGSYNEQFF
d_call: TRBD2; j_call: TRBJ2-5; cdr3_length: 14; v_call: TRBV6-5; cdr3_aa: CAISGLAGGETQYF
d_call: -; j_call: TRBJ2-3; cdr3_length: 14; v_call: TRBV19; cdr3_aa: CASSVPRRADTQYF
d_call: TRBD2; j_call: TRBJ2-1; cdr3_length: 15; v_call: TRBV7-9; cdr3_aa: CASSWDYQSYNEQFF
d_call: TRBD2; j_call: TRBJ2-5; cdr3_length: 14; v_call: TRBV6-5; cdr3_aa: CASGRGGPGETQYF
d_call: TRBD1; j_call: TRBJ1-1; cdr3_length: 13; v_call: TRBV18; cdr3_aa: CASADRALFEAFF
d_call: -; j_call: TRBJ1-2; cdr3_length: 15; v_call: TRBV3-1/TRBV3-2; cdr3_aa: CASSPYTYRDYGYTF
d_call: TRBD1; j_call: TRBJ1-4; cdr3_length: 15; v_call: TRBV6-5; cdr3_aa: CASSWGQATNEKLFF
d_call: TRBD1; j_call: TRBJ2-5; cdr3_length: 14; v_call: TRBV7-9; cdr3_aa: CASSLGDRIETQYF
d_call: TRBD2; j_call: TRBJ2-3; cdr3_length: 16; v_call: TRBV5-1; cdr3_aa: CASSTALAGTTDTQYF
d_call: TRBD2; j_call: TRBJ2-1; cdr3_length: 14; v_call: TRBV4-2; cdr3_aa: CASSSRDYPQEQFF
d_call: TRBD2; j_call: TRBJ2-3; cdr3_length: 16; v_call: TRBV5-4; cdr3_aa: CASSNRLAGTTDTQYF
d_call: -; j_call: TRBJ2-7; cdr3_length: 17; v_call: TRBV3-1/TRBV3-2; cdr3_aa: CASSLGDSGRLTYEQYF
d_call: -; j_call: TRBJ2-3; cdr3_length: 15; v_call: TRBV2; cdr3_aa: CASNPRQARTDTQYF
d_call: -; j_call: TRBJ2-3; cdr3_length: 16; v_call: TRBV6-1; cdr3_aa: CASSEARGQSTDTQYF
d_call: TRBD2; j_call: TRBJ2-5; cdr3_length: 15; v_call: TRBV7-2; cdr3_aa: CASSSVAGGGETQYF
d_call: -; j_call: TRBJ1-6; cdr3_length: 15; v_call: TRBV14; cdr3_aa: CASSQVWGNNSPLHF
d_call: TRBD2; j_call: TRBJ2-2; cdr3_length: 17; v_call: TRBV7-3; cdr3_aa: CASSSTAGGRNTGELFF
d_call: -; j_call: TRBJ1-6; cdr3_length: 14; v_call: TRBV7-9; cdr3_aa: CASSLQGLDSPLHF
d_call: TRBD1; j_call: TRBJ2-2; cdr3_length: 22; v_call: TRBV24-1; cdr3_aa: CATSDLSGDRAKTFLRTGELFF
d_call: -; j_call: TRBJ2-1; cdr3_length: 16; v_call: TRBV3-1/TRBV3-2; cdr3_aa: CASSPHPWGAYNEQFF
d_call: -; j_call: TRBJ2-1; cdr3_length: 14; v_call: TRBV5-1; cdr3_aa: CASSLAQDWDEQFF
d_call: -; j_call: TRBJ2-3; cdr3_length: 16; v_call: TRBV9; cdr3_aa: CASSPRDNRRTDTQYF
d_call: -; j_call: TRBJ2-3; cdr3_length: 16; v_call: TRBV5-1; cdr3_aa: CASSSHGGTGTDTQYF
d_call: TRBD2; j_call: TRBJ2-3; cdr3_length: 17; v_call: TRBV19; cdr3_aa: CASSIVAGGLGTDTQYF
d_call: -; j_call: TRBJ1-1; cdr3_length: 12; v_call: TRBV3-1/TRBV3-2; cdr3_aa: CASSQGAYEAFF
d_call: TRBD1; j_call: TRBJ2-7; cdr3_length: 15; v_call: TRBV5-1; cdr3_aa: CASSSGQPQGYEQYF
d_call: TRBD2; j_call: TRBJ2-7; cdr3_length: 15; v_call: TRBV18; cdr3_aa: CASSLEAGVIYEQYF
d_call: -; j_call: TRBJ1-5; cdr3_length: 15; v_call: TRBV5-1; cdr3_aa: CASSLGAGADQPQHF